This T cell receptor beta chain was documented in a study of blood T cell repertoires in COVID-19. Study in general: Samples of COVID-19 (acute and convalescent) were obtained from the United States, Italy and Spain.

Participants, about 18 to 90 years old, spanned approximately 26 US areas. Cohort allocation depended upon clinical history that participants reported. Original processing methods: Nucleated cell counts were estimated from reference gene primer amplification. The table came from immunoSEQ multiplex PCR; TCRdb's copy has only in-frame clones and leaves some out. The D gene and trimming were derived from the DNA, and the V and J assignments and clone size from that table. This table holds 120,000 to 150,000 clones, approximately 80% found once. There are 14 residues in the CDR3. J was trimmed by 3 bases and V by 6 bases; bases with no gene match: 7. Germline lookup yields CDR1 MNHEY and CDR2 SVGEGT.

The chain employs TRBV6-2 or TRBV6-3 and TRBJ2-7; 8 nucleotides line up with TRBD1. The receptor comes from a woman aged 18-29 years who had been exposed to COVID-19. The sample comprised PBMCs or T cells enriched from blood (not recorded which). CDR3 bases: TGTGCCAGCAGCCCCGGGACAGGAAGCTACGAGCAGTACTTC. Encoded protein: CASSPGTGSYEQYF.